The rows below give T cell receptor beta chains drawn from one sample of a study of cytomegalovirus exposure and HLA in healthy donors. The method was immunoSEQ multiplex PCR; TCRdb's version includes in-frame clones alone and lacks a portion of them. The data hold some 130,000 clones, with roughly 77% observed a single time. What was sequenced was PBMCs. The receptors here all came from a female donor in good health and CMV-seronegative. Both conserved end residues are part of each CDR3. D genes are given only for firm matches. Clone size, where shown, is once, few, many, or a class for clones that have expanded.

j_gene: TRBJ2-1
d_gene: TRBD2
len: 15
abundance: once
v_gene: TRBV9
CDR3nt: TGTGCCAGCAGCGTAGTGGGGACTAGCAGCAATGAGCAGTTCTTC
CDR3aa: CASSVVGTSSNEQFF

j_gene: TRBJ2-7
d_gene: .
len: 13
abundance: .
v_gene: TRBV2
CDR3nt: TGTGCCATCACGCCCAGGGACTCCTACGAGCAGTACTTC
CDR3aa: CAITPRDSYEQYF

j_gene: TRBJ1-3
d_gene: .
len: 15
abundance: .
v_gene: TRBV6-6
CDR3nt: TGTGCCAGCAGTTACTCGAGGGATAGGGGAAACACCATATATTTT
CDR3aa: CASSYSRDRGNTIYF

j_gene: TRBJ2-5
d_gene: TRBD2
len: 16
abundance: .
v_gene: TRBV7-9
CDR3nt: TGTGCCAGCAGCTTAGCGCGGAGACTAGCCCCCGAGACCCAGTACTTC
CDR3aa: CASSLARRLAPETQYF

j_gene: TRBJ2-3
d_gene: TRBD1
len: 14
abundance: few
v_gene: TRBV5-1
CDR3nt: TGCGCCAGCAGGAGCAGGGGGCCATTTGATACGCAGTATTTT
CDR3aa: CASRSRGPFDTQYF

j_gene: TRBJ2-7
d_gene: .
len: 14
abundance: .
v_gene: TRBV11-3
CDR3nt: TGTGCCAGCAGCTTAGGAAGTGTTTCGGGCGAGCAGTACTTC
CDR3aa: CASSLGSVSGEQYF

j_gene: TRBJ2-3
d_gene: TRBD1
len: 11
abundance: .
v_gene: TRBV28
CDR3nt: TGTGCCGTACAGGGGGCGGATACGCAGTATTTT
CDR3aa: CAVQGADTQYF

j_gene: TRBJ2-5
d_gene: .
len: 14
abundance: once
v_gene: TRBV9
CDR3nt: TGTGCCAGCAGCGTAGGCCTAACTCAAGAGACCCAGTACTTC
CDR3aa: CASSVGLTQETQYF

j_gene: TRBJ2-7
d_gene: .
len: 12
abundance: .
v_gene: TRBV5-5
CDR3nt: TGTGCCAGCAGCTACGGGTCCTACGAGCAGTACTTC
CDR3aa: CASSYGSYEQYF

j_gene: TRBJ1-4
d_gene: .
len: 17
abundance: once
v_gene: TRBV5-1
CDR3nt: TGCGCCAGCAGCTTCCTCCCTTCCGGAGCAGCTAATGAAAAACTGTTTTTT
CDR3aa: CASSFLPSGAANEKLFF

j_gene: TRBJ2-6
d_gene: TRBD1
len: 16
abundance: .
v_gene: TRBV30
CDR3nt: TGTGCCTGGAGTGTAGGGACAGGGGGTGGGGCCAACGTCCTGACTTTC
CDR3aa: CAWSVGTGGGANVLTF

j_gene: TRBJ1-5
d_gene: TRBD1
len: 16
abundance: .
v_gene: TRBV5-8
CDR3nt: TGTGCCAGCAGCCGATACGGGACAGCCCTCAATCAGCCCCAGCATTTT
CDR3aa: CASSRYGTALNQPQHF

j_gene: TRBJ2-2
d_gene: TRBD1
len: 15
abundance: .
v_gene: TRBV2
CDR3nt: TGTGCCAGCAGTGTCGAGGGGGCGCCCACCGGGGAGCTGTTTTTT
CDR3aa: CASSVEGAPTGELFF

j_gene: TRBJ2-3
d_gene: TRBD2
len: 17
abundance: .
v_gene: TRBV13
CDR3nt: TGTGCCAGCAGCCCTAAGTGGGGGGGACTGGGCACAGATACGCAGTATTTT
CDR3aa: CASSPKWGGLGTDTQYF

j_gene: TRBJ2-7
d_gene: TRBD2
len: 16
abundance: few
v_gene: TRBV13
CDR3nt: TGTGCCAGCAGCCTCGATAGCGGGGGGGCTTCCTACGAGCAGTACTTC
CDR3aa: CASSLDSGGASYEQYF

j_gene: TRBJ2-7
d_gene: .
len: 13
abundance: .
v_gene: TRBV11-3
CDR3nt: TGTGCCAGCAGAGGTCCGGAGTCCTACGAGCAGTACTTC
CDR3aa: CASRGPESYEQYF

j_gene: TRBJ1-4
d_gene: .
len: 17
abundance: .
v_gene: TRBV4-3
CDR3nt: TGCGCCAGCAGGCTCACACTAACATCCGACCCTAATGAAAAACTGTTTTTT
CDR3aa: CASRLTLTSDPNEKLFF

j_gene: TRBJ1-1
d_gene: TRBD1
len: 15
abundance: few
v_gene: TRBV11-2
CDR3nt: TGTGCCAGCAGCCCCCTGACAGGGATAAACACTGAAGCTTTCTTT
CDR3aa: CASSPLTGINTEAFF

j_gene: TRBJ2-1
d_gene: TRBD2
len: 15
abundance: .
v_gene: TRBV30
CDR3nt: TGTGCCTGGAGTGGCGGGGGGGAGCGCTACAATGAGCAGTTCTTC
CDR3aa: CAWSGGGERYNEQFF

j_gene: TRBJ2-4
d_gene: TRBD2
len: 14
abundance: .
v_gene: TRBV2
CDR3nt: TGTGCCAGCAACAGCGGGAGTTTGGGAAACATTCAGTACTTC
CDR3aa: CASNSGSLGNIQYF

j_gene: TRBJ1-2
d_gene: .
len: 13
abundance: .
v_gene: TRBV10-3
CDR3nt: TGTGCCATCGGGCAGCAAGCTAACTATGGCTACACCTTC
CDR3aa: CAIGQQANYGYTF

j_gene: TRBJ1-4
d_gene: .
len: 18
abundance: .
v_gene: TRBV7-6
CDR3nt: TGTGCCAGCAGCTTATGGCAAGGGTTTCCCGCGGGTAATGAAAAACTGTTTTTT
CDR3aa: CASSLWQGFPAGNEKLFF

j_gene: TRBJ2-7
d_gene: TRBD1
len: 14
abundance: few
v_gene: TRBV28
CDR3nt: TGTGCCAGCAGTTCCCGGGACAGGTTCTACGAGCAGTACTTC
CDR3aa: CASSSRDRFYEQYF

j_gene: TRBJ2-1
d_gene: .
len: 14
abundance: .
v_gene: TRBV12-5
CDR3nt: TGTGCTAGTGGCTCGGGGGTTCTCTACAATGAGCAGTTCTTC
CDR3aa: CASGSGVLYNEQFF

j_gene: TRBJ2-5
d_gene: TRBD2
len: 15
abundance: .
v_gene: TRBV19
CDR3nt: TGTGCCAGTAGTGCTTCTAGCGGGGGCCTAGGGGCCCAGTACTTC
CDR3aa: CASSASSGGLGAQYF

j_gene: TRBJ2-7
d_gene: .
len: 14
abundance: few
v_gene: TRBV7-9
CDR3nt: TGTGCCAGCAGCAGGGGAACAGGGTTCTACGAGCAGTACTTC
CDR3aa: CASSRGTGFYEQYF

j_gene: TRBJ1-5
d_gene: .
len: 15
abundance: few
v_gene: TRBV15
CDR3nt: TGTGCCACCAGCAGAGAACCGCAGGCCGGTCAGCCCCAGCATTTT
CDR3aa: CATSREPQAGQPQHF

j_gene: TRBJ1-2
d_gene: TRBD1
len: 15
abundance: .
v_gene: TRBV7-8
CDR3nt: TGTGCCAGCAGCTTAGCGGCCGGGACAGTGAGTGGCTACACCTTC
CDR3aa: CASSLAAGTVSGYTF

j_gene: TRBJ2-7
d_gene: TRBD1
len: 15
abundance: .
v_gene: TRBV29-1
CDR3nt: TGCAGCGTTGAAGTTCGAAGGACAGGGGGGGGCGAGCAGTACTTC
CDR3aa: CSVEVRRTGGGEQYF

j_gene: TRBJ2-7
d_gene: .
len: 15
abundance: .
v_gene: TRBV28
CDR3nt: TGTGCCAGCAGCCCACCCGGGGTACCAGCCTACGAGCAGTACTTC
CDR3aa: CASSPPGVPAYEQYF

j_gene: TRBJ1-5
d_gene: TRBD1
len: 14
abundance: .
v_gene: TRBV18
CDR3nt: TGTGCCAGCTCACCAGGGACAGGAAATCAGCCCCAGCATTTT
CDR3aa: CASSPGTGNQPQHF

j_gene: TRBJ1-1
d_gene: TRBD1
len: 12
abundance: .
v_gene: TRBV19
CDR3nt: TGTGCCAGTCGCGAACAGGGGACTGAAGCTTTCTTT
CDR3aa: CASREQGTEAFF

j_gene: TRBJ2-2
d_gene: .
len: 10
abundance: few
v_gene: TRBV28
CDR3nt: TGTGCCACTAGAACCGGGGAGCTGTTTTTT
CDR3aa: CATRTGELFF

j_gene: TRBJ1-5
d_gene: TRBD1
len: 16
abundance: .
v_gene: TRBV28
CDR3nt: TGTGCCAGCAGGACGCGGACAGGGGAAGATAATCAGCCCCAGCATTTT
CDR3aa: CASRTRTGEDNQPQHF

j_gene: TRBJ2-7
d_gene: TRBD2
len: 21
abundance: .
v_gene: TRBV7-6
CDR3nt: TGTGCCAGCAGCTTAATGGGGACTAGCGGGAGCCTCGCCTCCCCCTCGGGAGAGCAGTACTTC
CDR3aa: CASSLMGTSGSLASPSGEQYF

j_gene: TRBJ2-7
d_gene: TRBD2
len: 15
abundance: .
v_gene: TRBV2
CDR3nt: TGTGCCAGCACAACCCGCGGGGGACGGCGGAGGGAGCAGTACTTC
CDR3aa: CASTTRGGRRREQYF

j_gene: TRBJ2-7
d_gene: .
len: 15
abundance: once
v_gene: TRBV5-1
CDR3nt: TGCGCCAGCAGCCTTTCCGCAGGTCGGAGGGACGAGCAGTACTTC
CDR3aa: CASSLSAGRRDEQYF

j_gene: TRBJ2-7
d_gene: .
len: 15
abundance: .
v_gene: TRBV10-1
CDR3nt: TGCGCCAGCAGTGAGGGGAGGACGGAGACCTACGAGCAGTACTTC
CDR3aa: CASSEGRTETYEQYF

j_gene: TRBJ2-2
d_gene: .
len: 17
abundance: .
v_gene: TRBV9
CDR3nt: TGTGCCAGCAGCGTAGCGCGGGGAGACGCGAACACCGGGGAGCTGTTTTTT
CDR3aa: CASSVARGDANTGELFF

j_gene: TRBJ1-1
d_gene: .
len: 13
abundance: few
v_gene: TRBV5-6
CDR3nt: TGTGCCAGCAGCCATACAGGGAACACTGAAGCTTTCTTT
CDR3aa: CASSHTGNTEAFF

j_gene: TRBJ2-7
d_gene: TRBD1
len: 15
abundance: .
v_gene: TRBV9
CDR3nt: TGTGCCAGCAGCGTAGAGGACAGGGGACGATACGAGCAGTACTTC
CDR3aa: CASSVEDRGRYEQYF

j_gene: TRBJ2-1
d_gene: .
len: 14
abundance: .
v_gene: TRBV6-4
CDR3nt: TGTGCCAGCAGCCTGAACGCGCGTACCAATGAGCAGTTCTTC
CDR3aa: CASSLNARTNEQFF

j_gene: TRBJ1-1
d_gene: .
len: 12
abundance: .
v_gene: TRBV29-1
CDR3nt: TGCAGCGTTGGAGGGCGAGGCACTGAAGCTTTCTTT
CDR3aa: CSVGGRGTEAFF

j_gene: TRBJ1-1
d_gene: .
len: 15
abundance: once
v_gene: TRBV7-8
CDR3nt: TGTGCCAGCACCCCCAGGGGCAGTCTGAACACTGAAGCTTTCTTT
CDR3aa: CASTPRGSLNTEAFF

j_gene: TRBJ2-7
d_gene: TRBD2
len: 18
abundance: once
v_gene: TRBV4-3
CDR3nt: TGCGCCAGCAGCCAAGATCTTAAGCGGGAGGGCCCAGGCTACGAGCAGTACTTC
CDR3aa: CASSQDLKREGPGYEQYF

j_gene: TRBJ1-2
d_gene: .
len: 15
abundance: .
v_gene: TRBV29-1
CDR3nt: TGCAGCGTTGCTGGACACGGATACGTTAACTATGGCTACACCTTC
CDR3aa: CSVAGHGYVNYGYTF

j_gene: TRBJ1-2
d_gene: .
len: 14
abundance: .
v_gene: TRBV28
CDR3nt: TGTGCCAGCAGTTCACCCGGTCGTTACTATGGCTACACCTTC
CDR3aa: CASSSPGRYYGYTF

j_gene: TRBJ2-1
d_gene: .
len: 16
abundance: .
v_gene: TRBV7-9
CDR3nt: TGTGCCAGCAGCGCCCAAGGCGGGGGCCCCTACAATGAGCAGTTCTTC
CDR3aa: CASSAQGGGPYNEQFF